What follows describes a single T cell receptor (beta chain). Antigen: not known. The sample is drawn from a study of T cells in Graves' hyperthyroidism and ophthalmopathy. The junction had 5 bases not matched to a gene; V was cut back by 5 bases and J by 10 bases. This CDR3 has 13 amino acids. Germline assignment: CDR1 SNHLY and CDR2 FYNNEI. There were TCR beta CDR3 regions amplified from RNA transcripts. RT-PCR in the first round (using the HTBI primer set) targeted the TCR CDR3. TCRdb redid the calling of the multiplex PCR reads with MiXCR, one entry per CDR3 protein. The sample holds about 250,000 distinct CDR3 sequences; over 20% are singletons and the top ten take around 65%. Not enrolled were patients with uncontrolled infection, other autoimmune disease, pregnancy or lactation. Cells are PBMCs isolated from 9 to 10 ml of fresh blood. Study-level findings and limits: Appearing also in blood were most of the thyroid clonotypes expanded above 0.001. In simple terms, a model built on 13 V-J features told ophthalmopathy apart from stable hyperthyroidism.

The V and J genes are TRBV2 and TRBJ1-6; the match to TRBD1 covers 7 bases. The sequenced sample was blood. The clonotype originates from a young man with Graves' ophthalmopathy. The CDR3 DNA follows: TGTGCCAGCAGTAGGACAGGAGAATCACCCCTCCACTTT. Encoded protein: CASSRTGESPLHF. The complete variable domain, with remaining parts taken from reference TRBV2 and TRBJ1-6, reads EPEVTQTPSHQVTQMGQEVILRCVPISNHLYFYWYRQILGQKVEFLVSFYNNEISEKSEIFDDQFSVERPDGSNFTLKIRSTKLEDSAMYFCASSRTGESPLHFGNGTRLTVT.